The present T cell receptor (beta chain) was sequenced within a study of blood T cell repertoires in COVID-19. Here immunoSEQ multiplex PCR was the method, and the copy in TCRdb shows in-frame clones only, minus some. The data contain around 200,000 clones, under 85% of them singletons. The sequenced sample was peripheral blood. The receptor was derived from a human donor in a cohort sampled during active COVID-19.

The chain's CDR3 is CSVSQVSSGNTIYF. In nucleotides, the CDR3 is TGCAGCGTCTCACAGGTATCCTCTGGAAACACCATATATTTT. The chain has TRBV29-1 and TRBJ1-3, with TRBD1 as a possible D gene (5 bases). Trimming stripped 6 bases from V and 0 bases from J, with 12 bases between. Germline-derived CDR1 and CDR2 are SQVTM and ANQGSEA. The CDR3 consists of 14 residues.